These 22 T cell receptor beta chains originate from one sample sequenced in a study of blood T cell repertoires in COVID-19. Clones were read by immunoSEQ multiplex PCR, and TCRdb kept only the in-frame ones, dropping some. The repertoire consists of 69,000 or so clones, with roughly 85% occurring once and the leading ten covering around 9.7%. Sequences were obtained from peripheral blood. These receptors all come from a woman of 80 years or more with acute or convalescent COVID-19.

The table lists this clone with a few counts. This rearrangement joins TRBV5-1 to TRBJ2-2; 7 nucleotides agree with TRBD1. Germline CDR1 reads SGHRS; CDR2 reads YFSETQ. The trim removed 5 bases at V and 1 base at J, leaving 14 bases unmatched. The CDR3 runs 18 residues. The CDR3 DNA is TGCGCCAGCAGGCATAACTGGCGTCGGGACAGGAACACCGGGGAGCTGTTTTTT. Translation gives CASRHNWRRDRNTGELFF.

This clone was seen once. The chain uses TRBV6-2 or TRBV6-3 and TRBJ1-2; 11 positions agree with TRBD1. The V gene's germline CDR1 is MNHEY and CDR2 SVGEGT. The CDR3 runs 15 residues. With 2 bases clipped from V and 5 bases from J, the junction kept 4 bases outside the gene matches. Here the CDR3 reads CASSYEGQGGYGYTF. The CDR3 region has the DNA TGTGCCAGCAGTTACGAGGGACAGGGGGGATATGGCTACACCTTC.

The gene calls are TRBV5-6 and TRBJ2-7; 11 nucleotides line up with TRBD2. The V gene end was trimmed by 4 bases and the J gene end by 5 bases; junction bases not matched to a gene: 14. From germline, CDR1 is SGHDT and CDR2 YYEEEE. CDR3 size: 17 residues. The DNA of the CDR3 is TGTGCCAGCAGCCCCCGTGGTAGCGGGGGGGCCGTGGACGAGCAGTACTTC. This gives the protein CASSPRGSGGAVDEQYF.

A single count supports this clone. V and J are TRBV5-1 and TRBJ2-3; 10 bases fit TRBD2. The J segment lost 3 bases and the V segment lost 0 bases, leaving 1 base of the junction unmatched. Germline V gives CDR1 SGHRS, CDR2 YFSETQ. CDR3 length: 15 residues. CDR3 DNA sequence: TGCGCCAGCAGCTTGGAGCGGGGGGGGACAGATACGCAGTATTTT. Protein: CASSLERGGTDTQYF.

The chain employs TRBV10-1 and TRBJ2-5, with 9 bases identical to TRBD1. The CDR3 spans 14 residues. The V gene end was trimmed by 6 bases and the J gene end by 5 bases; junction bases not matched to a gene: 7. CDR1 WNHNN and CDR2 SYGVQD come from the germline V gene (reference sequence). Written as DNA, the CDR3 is TGCGCCAGCAGCCTTGACAGGGGGTCGGAGACCCAGTACTTC. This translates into CASSLDRGSETQYF.

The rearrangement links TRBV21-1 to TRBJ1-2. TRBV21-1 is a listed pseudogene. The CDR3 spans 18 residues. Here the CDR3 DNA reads TGTGCCAGCAGCAAAAAAAATATGTTATCCTACGTTTACTATGGCTACACCTTC. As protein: CASSKKNMLSYVYYGYTF.

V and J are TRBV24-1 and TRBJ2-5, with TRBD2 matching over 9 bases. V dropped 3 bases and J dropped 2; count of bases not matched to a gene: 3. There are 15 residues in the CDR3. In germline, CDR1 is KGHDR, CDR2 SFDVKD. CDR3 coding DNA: TGTGCCACCAGTGATGGGGGACTAGCTCAAGAGACCCAGTACTTC. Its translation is CATSDGGLAQETQYF.

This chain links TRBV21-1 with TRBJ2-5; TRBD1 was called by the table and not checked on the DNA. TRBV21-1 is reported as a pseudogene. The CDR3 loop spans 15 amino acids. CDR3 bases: TGTGCCAGCAGCAATTCCGGGACAGTTCAAGAGACCCAGTACTTC. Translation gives CASSNSGTVQETQYF.

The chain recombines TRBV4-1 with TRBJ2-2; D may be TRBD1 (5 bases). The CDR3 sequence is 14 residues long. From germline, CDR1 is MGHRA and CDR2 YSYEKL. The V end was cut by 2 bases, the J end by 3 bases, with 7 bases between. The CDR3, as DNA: TGCGCCAGCAGCCAAATCAGGGACACCGGGGAGCTGTTTTTT. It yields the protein CASSQIRDTGELFF.

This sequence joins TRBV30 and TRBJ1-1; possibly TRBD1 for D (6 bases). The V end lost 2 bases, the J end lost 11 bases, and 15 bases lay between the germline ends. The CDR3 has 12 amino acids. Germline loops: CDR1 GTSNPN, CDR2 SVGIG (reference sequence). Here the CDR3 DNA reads TGTGCCTGGAGTACGCCAGGGGTTAAGGCTTTCTTT. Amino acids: CAWSTPGVKAFF.

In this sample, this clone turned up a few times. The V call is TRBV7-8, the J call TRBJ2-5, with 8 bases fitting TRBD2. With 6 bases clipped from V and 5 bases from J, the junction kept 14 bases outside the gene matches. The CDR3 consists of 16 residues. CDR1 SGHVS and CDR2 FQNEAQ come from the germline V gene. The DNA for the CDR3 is TGTGCCAGCAGTCTAGCGGCCGGGGGGGGCCCTGAGACCCAGTACTTC. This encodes CASSLAAGGGPETQYF.

For the CDR3, the DNA is TGTGCCAGCATGGGGACTAGCACAGATACGCAGTATTTT. It is translated as CASMGTSTDTQYF. The chain employs TRBV6-5 and TRBJ2-3, with TRBD2 as a possible D gene (6 bases). The CDR3 is 13 residues long. V lost 7 bases to trimming and J lost 0 bases, with 8 bases between them. The V gene's germline CDR1 is MNHEY and CDR2 SVGAGI.

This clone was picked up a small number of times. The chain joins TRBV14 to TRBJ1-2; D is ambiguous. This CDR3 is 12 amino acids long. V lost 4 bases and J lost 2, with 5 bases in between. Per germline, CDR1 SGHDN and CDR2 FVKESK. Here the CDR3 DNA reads TGTGCCAGCAGCCGACAAAACTATGGCTACACCTTC. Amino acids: CASSRQNYGYTF.

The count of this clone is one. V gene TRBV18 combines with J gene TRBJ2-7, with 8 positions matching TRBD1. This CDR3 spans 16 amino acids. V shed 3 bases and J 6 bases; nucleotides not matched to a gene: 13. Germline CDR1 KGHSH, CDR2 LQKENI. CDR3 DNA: TGTGCCAGCTCACCCTCGTCGGACAGGGTTATTGGCGAGCAGTACTTC. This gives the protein CASSPSSDRVIGEQYF.

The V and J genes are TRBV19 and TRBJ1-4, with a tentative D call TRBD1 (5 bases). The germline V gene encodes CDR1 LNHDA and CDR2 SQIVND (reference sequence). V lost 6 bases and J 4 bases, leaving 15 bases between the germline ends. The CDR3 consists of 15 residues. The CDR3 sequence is CASRKATVVNEKLFF. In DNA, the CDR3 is TGTGCCAGTAGGAAAGCGACAGTAGTTAATGAAAAACTGTTTTTT. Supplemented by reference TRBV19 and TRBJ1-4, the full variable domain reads DGGITQSPKYLFRKEGQNVTLSCEQNLNHDAMYWYRQDPGQGLRLIYYSQIVNDFQKGDIAEGYSVSREKKESFPLTVTSAQKNPTAFYLCASRKATVVNEKLFFGSGTQLSVL.

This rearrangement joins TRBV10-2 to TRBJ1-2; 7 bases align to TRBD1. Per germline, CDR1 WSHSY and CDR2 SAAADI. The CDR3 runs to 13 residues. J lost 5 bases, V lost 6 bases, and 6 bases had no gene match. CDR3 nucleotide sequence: TGCGCCAGCAGCATAGACAGGGTATATGGCTACACCTTC. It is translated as CASSIDRVYGYTF.

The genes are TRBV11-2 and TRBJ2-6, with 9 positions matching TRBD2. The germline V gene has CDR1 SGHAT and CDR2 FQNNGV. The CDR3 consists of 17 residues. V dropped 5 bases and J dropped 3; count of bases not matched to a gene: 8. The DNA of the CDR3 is TGTGCCAGCAGCGGACGGCGGGGGGGAGGTGGGGCCAACGTCCTGACTTTC. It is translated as CASSGRRGGGGANVLTF. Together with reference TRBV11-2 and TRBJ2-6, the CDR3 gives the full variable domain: EAGVAQSPRYKIIEKRQSVAFWCNPISGHATLYWYQQILGQGPKLLIQFQNNGVVDDSQLPKDRFSAERLKGVDSTLKIQPAKLEDSAVYLCASSGRRGGGGANVLTFGAGSRLTVL.

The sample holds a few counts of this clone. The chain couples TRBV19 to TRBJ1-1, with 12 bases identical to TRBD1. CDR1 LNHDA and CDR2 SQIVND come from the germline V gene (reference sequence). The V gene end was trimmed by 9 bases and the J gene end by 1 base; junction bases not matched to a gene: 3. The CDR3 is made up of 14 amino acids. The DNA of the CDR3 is TGTGCCAGCAGGGACAGGGGGCAGAACACTGAAGCTTTCTTT. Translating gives CASRDRGQNTEAFF.

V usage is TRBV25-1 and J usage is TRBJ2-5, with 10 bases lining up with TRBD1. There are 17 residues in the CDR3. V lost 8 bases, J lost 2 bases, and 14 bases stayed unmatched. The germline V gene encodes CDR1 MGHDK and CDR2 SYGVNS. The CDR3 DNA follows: TGTGCCAGCTCGAAGGGCGGTGTGGGACAGGGGCAAGAGACCCAGTACTTC. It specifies CASSKGGVGQGQETQYF.

The CDR3 spells CASSEEDSNTGELFF. DNA for the CDR3: TGTGCCAGCAGTGAGGAAGACAGTAACACCGGGGAGCTGTTTTTT. The V call is TRBV6-4, the J call TRBJ2-2, with D possibly matching TRBD1 (5 bases). Germline CDR1 is MRHNA and CDR2 is SNTAGT. Trimming cost V 3 bases and J 2 bases, with 10 bases left between them. This CDR3 comprises 15 residues.

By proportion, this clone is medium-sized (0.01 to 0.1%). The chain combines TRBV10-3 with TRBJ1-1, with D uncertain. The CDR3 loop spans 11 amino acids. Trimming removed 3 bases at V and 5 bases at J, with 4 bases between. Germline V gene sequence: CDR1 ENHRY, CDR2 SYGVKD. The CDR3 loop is CAISERTEAFF. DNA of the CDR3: TGTGCCATCAGTGAACGGACTGAAGCTTTCTTT.

The CDR3 spells CASSLVENQPQHF. CDR3 nucleotide sequence: TGTGCCAGCAGCTTAGTAGAGAATCAGCCCCAGCATTTT. J is TRBJ1-5 and V is TRBV7-2; no clear D gene. The CDR3 length is 13 residues. The germline V gene encodes CDR1 SGHTA and CDR2 FQGNSA. With 1 base removed from V and 4 bases from J, the gap between germline ends came to 5 bases.